This T cell receptor (beta chain) was identified in a study of CD8+ T cells in alopecia areata. In each case, RNA was isolated and then reverse transcribed into cDNA as the sequencing template. Sequencing was performed with immunoSEQ multiplex PCR; in TCRdb, only in-frame clones are kept and a portion is missing. Of about 97,000 clones listed, 41% were seen once; the top ten hold approximately 1.2%. Germline V gives CDR1 MNHNY, CDR2 SVGAGI (reference sequence). Trimming at V came to 6 bases and at J to 4 bases, leaving 5 bases not matched to a gene. This CDR3 is 13 amino acids long. A word on this clone: Its antigen is not identified.

Findings and caveats of the study: Sequencing of scalp tissue also captures the resident alphabeta T cells of normal skin. Lesional scalp exceeded normal scalp in clonality, especially in alopecia totalis/universalis.

The sequenced sample consisted of CD4+ T cells sorted from blood. The chain carries TRBV6-6 and TRBJ2-7; 8 nucleotides match TRBD1. The source is a human donor with alopecia areata. The CDR3 sequence: CASRRGQGYEQYF. The CDR3 nucleotides read TGTGCCAGCAGACGCGGACAGGGATACGAGCAGTACTTC.